The 17 T cell receptor beta chains in this list originate from one sample, sequenced in a study of cytomegalovirus exposure and HLA in healthy donors. 60 Vbeta and 13 Jbeta primers were used in PCR. The repertoire was sequenced with immunoSEQ multiplex PCR; TCRdb's copy has only in-frame clones and lacks some. The data show around 120,000 clones, 65% to 80% seen once. The source material was PBMCs. Receptor source: a young man in good health and CMV-seronegative.

This rearrangement joins TRBV7-2 to TRBJ1-4; the D is unclear. Trimming removed 5 bases from V and 5 bases from J, with 15 bases in between. In germline, CDR1 is SGHTA, CDR2 FQGNSA. This CDR3 is built from 15 residues. The CDR3 bases are TGTGCCAGCAGCCCGAATGGGCAGCTGAATGAAAAACTGTTTTTT. This translates into CASSPNGQLNEKLFF.

This chain joins TRBV7-6 and TRBJ2-7, with 11 positions matching TRBD2. Germline CDR1 is SGHVS and CDR2 is FNYEAQ. CDR3 length: 16 residues. J lost 2 bases, V lost 5 bases, and 8 bases had no gene match. CDR3 region: CASSTLLAGDPYEQYF. The CDR3 DNA sequence: TGTGCCAGCAGCACGCTACTAGCGGGAGACCCCTACGAGCAGTACTTC.

The rearrangement links TRBV11-1 to TRBJ1-1, with a possible D match to TRBD1 (6 bases). V dropped 5 bases and J dropped 1 base, with 14 bases sitting between them. This CDR3 has 15 amino acids. Germline V gene data show CDR1 as SGHAT and CDR2 as FQDESV (reference sequence). The CDR3 is CASSRFGTPNTEAFF. DNA of the CDR3: TGTGCCAGCAGCCGTTTTGGGACACCGAACACTGAAGCTTTCTTT. The full variable domain, in which reference TRBV11-1 and TRBJ1-1 provide the parts outside the CDR3, is EAEVAQSPRYKITEKSQAVAFWCDPISGHATLYWYRQILGQGPELLVQFQDESVVDDSQLPKDRFSAERLKGVDSTLKIQPAELGDSAMYLCASSRFGTPNTEAFFGQGTRLTVV.

V and J are TRBV7-2 and TRBJ2-7; 13 bases agree with TRBD2. V was pared by 1 base and J by 2 bases, with 5 bases of the junction left unmatched. The CDR3 runs to 17 residues. Germline CDR1 is SGHTA and CDR2 is FQGNSA. As DNA, the CDR3 is TGTGCCAGCAGCTTAGGGGGGACTAGCGGGATACCCTACGAGCAGTACTTC. It yields the protein CASSLGGTSGIPYEQYF.

This clone appeared a single time. The chain has TRBV7-3 and TRBJ2-1; 8 nucleotides align to TRBD1. The CDR3 is made up of 13 amino acids. V lost 5 bases, J lost 7 bases, and 4 bases stayed unmatched. Germline-derived CDR1 and CDR2 are SGHTA and FQGTGA. CDR3 nucleotide sequence: TGTGCCAGCAGCCCTCAGGGGGCGAATGAGCAGTTCTTC. Amino acids: CASSPQGANEQFF.

The chain carries TRBV5-1 and TRBJ2-7; 7 bases line up with TRBD2. CDR1 SGHRS and CDR2 YFSETQ come from the germline V gene. The CDR3 length is 15 residues. V shed 0 bases and J 4 bases; nucleotides not matched to a gene: 7. CDR3 residues: CASSLASAGAYEQYF. The CDR3 coding sequence is TGCGCCAGCAGCTTGGCCTCCGCGGGAGCTTACGAGCAGTACTTC.

The chain uses TRBV2 and TRBJ1-2; the match to TRBD1 covers 8 bases. Germline V gene data show CDR1 as SNHLY and CDR2 as FYNNEI. V lost 3 bases and J lost 3; bases outside the gene matches: 6. The CDR3 extends over 15 amino acids. CDR3 sequence reads: CASSDNRGSHYGYTF. The CDR3 DNA reads as TGTGCCAGCAGTGATAACAGGGGGTCGCACTATGGCTACACCTTC. Complete variable domain (other parts from reference TRBV2 and TRBJ1-2): EPEVTQTPSHQVTQMGQEVILRCVPISNHLYFYWYRQILGQKVEFLVSFYNNEISEKSEIFDDQFSVERPDGSNFTLKIRSTKLEDSAMYFCASSDNRGSHYGYTFGSGTRLTVV.

The genes are TRBV9 and TRBJ2-1; 10 bases match TRBD2. The CDR3 has 15 amino acids. Germline V gene lookup returns CDR1 SGDLS and CDR2 YYNGEE. After removal of 3 bases from V and 6 bases from J, the junction contained 6 bases not matched to a gene. The CDR3 coding sequence is TGTGCCAGCAGCGCCAGCGGGAGGGCCCTCAATGAGCAGTTCTTC. Protein product: CASSASGRALNEQFF.

The chain couples TRBV27 to TRBJ1-4; 8 bases map to TRBD1. With 5 bases clipped from V and 8 bases from J, the junction kept 10 bases outside the gene matches. The CDR3 contains 15 residues. Germline CDR1 reads MNHEY; CDR2 reads SMNVEV (reference sequence). CDR3: CASSPRTGREEKLFF. DNA for the CDR3: TGTGCCAGCAGTCCCAGGACAGGGAGGGAGGAAAAACTGTTTTTT. The full variable domain, completed using reference TRBV27 and TRBJ1-4, is EAQVTQNPRYLITVTGKKLTVTCSQNMNHEYMSWYRQDPGLGLRQIYYSMNVEVTDKGDVPEGYKVSRKEKRNFPLILESPSPNQTSLYFCASSPRTGREEKLFFGSGTQLSVL.

In its sample, this clone was seen a few times. The genes are TRBV28 and TRBJ2-7; TRBD1 agrees at 10 bases. V was pared by 2 bases and J by 2 bases, with 6 bases of the junction left unmatched. CDR1 and CDR2 from the germline V gene are MDHEN and SYDVKM. The CDR3 consists of 16 residues. The CDR3 nucleotides are TGTGCCAGCAGTTTACGGGGACAGGGGTTCACCTACGAGCAGTACTTC. Encoded protein: CASSLRGQGFTYEQYF. The full variable domain, rest sourced from reference TRBV28 and TRBJ2-7, is DVKVTQSSRYLVKRTGEKVFLECVQDMDHENMFWYRQDPGLGLRLIYFSYDVKMKEKGDIPEGYSVSREKKERFSLILESASTNQTSMYLCASSLRGQGFTYEQYFGPGTRLTVT.

The chain recombines TRBV6-5 with TRBJ1-3; tentative D call: TRBD1 (5 bases). CDR1 MNHEY and CDR2 SVGAGI come from the germline V gene. The CDR3 length is 12 residues. Trimming shortened V by 11 bases and J by 6 bases, and 14 bases separated the two germline ends. Here the CDR3 DNA reads TGTGCCGCGCGGAGGGACTCAAACACCATATATTTT. Encoded protein: CAARRDSNTIYF.

The CDR3: CASSPHRVGAGYAYEQYF. The CDR3 DNA reads as TGTGCCAGTAGTCCGCACAGGGTGGGCGCTGGGTATGCCTACGAGCAGTACTTC. The rearrangement joins TRBV19 to TRBJ2-7; D is perhaps TRBD1 (6 bases). Germline assignment: CDR1 LNHDA and CDR2 SQIVND (reference sequence). V was shortened by 5 bases and J by 2 bases, with 25 bases between the two germline ends. The CDR3 loop spans 18 amino acids.

This clone was observed a single time. The rearrangement joins TRBV12-2 to TRBJ2-1; the table's D call of TRBD2 was not tested on the DNA. TRBV12-2 is a documented pseudogene. The CDR3 sequence is 13 residues long. CDR3: CAPWLSSYNEQFF. The CDR3 DNA reads as TGTGCTCCCTGGTTGAGCTCCTACAATGAGCAGTTCTTC.

The V and J genes are TRBV6-1 and TRBJ1-3; 10 bases match TRBD1. The junction had 4 bases not matched to a gene; V was cut back by 4 bases and J by 1 base. The CDR3 totals 16 residues. The V gene's germline CDR1 is MNHNS and CDR2 SASEGT. CDR3 amino acids: CASSGRQGASGNTIYF. The CDR3 nucleotides are TGTGCCAGCAGTGGCCGACAGGGGGCATCTGGAAACACCATATATTTT.

The V call is TRBV6-5, the J call TRBJ1-1; D perhaps matches TRBD1 (6 bases). Germline CDR1 is MNHEY and CDR2 is SVGAGI. V dropped 6 bases and J dropped 1 base, with 9 bases sitting between them. CDR3 length equals 13 residues. The CDR3 reads CASRNRENTEAFF. The CDR3 coding sequence is TGTGCCAGCAGAAACAGGGAGAACACTGAAGCTTTCTTT.

The chain uses TRBV6-1 and TRBJ1-1; perhaps TRBD1 as D (5 bases). In germline, CDR1 is MNHNS, CDR2 SASEGT. The CDR3 runs to 16 residues. Between the trimmed V and J ends, which lost 1 base and 0 bases, there was a span of 12 bases. The CDR3 loop reads CASSEGQRIMNTEAFF. Here the CDR3 DNA reads TGTGCCAGCAGTGAAGGACAGAGAATCATGAACACTGAAGCTTTCTTT.

The chain uses TRBV30 and TRBJ2-1; TRBD2 aligns across 10 bases. Trimming removed 8 bases from V and 6 bases from J; junction bases left unmatched: 10. CDR3 length: 14 amino acids. The germline gives CDR1 GTSNPN, CDR2 SVGIG (reference sequence). The CDR3 DNA reads as TGTGCCACCACGGGGACTAGCGTGGGCAATGAGCAGTTCTTC. This gives the protein CATTGTSVGNEQFF.